This T cell receptor beta chain emerged from a study of blood T cell repertoires in COVID-19. Germline V gene data show CDR1 as SNHLY and CDR2 as FYNNEI. Deletions cut 8 bases from V and 8 bases from J, with 21 bases between. This CDR3 is 15 amino acids long. Here immunoSEQ multiplex PCR was the method, and the copy in TCRdb shows in-frame clones only, minus some. The sample has some 240,000 clones, 84% seen once. Sequenced: peripheral blood. The rearrangement links TRBV2 to TRBJ1-4; D might be TRBD1 (6 bases). This clonotype was obtained from a middle-aged woman who had recovered from COVID-19. The CDR3 nucleotides read TGTGCCAGCGGCGTGGTTGGGGGGGCGGCGGAAAAACTGTTTTTT. Its protein is CASGVVGGAAEKLFF.